Following are 4 T cell receptor beta chains from one sample sequenced in a study of T-cell reconstitution after alpha-beta-depleted transplantation in children. Preparing the TCRbeta library involved the use of unique molecular identifiers. TCRdb re-called the PCR reads with MiXCR, one entry per CDR3 protein. Among about 610,000 distinct CDR3 sequences listed, roughly a tenth were seen once. Sample: PBMCs from the stem cell graft donor, taken from the stem cell graft. The receptors here all came from a human donor who donated a stem cell graft to a child with acute myeloid leukemia.

This clonotype was recorded at least ten times. The chain recombines TRBV30 with TRBJ2-7; weak D call: TRBD1 (6 bases). The ends were cut back, 2 bases at V and 5 bases at J, with 16 bases in the middle. The CDR3 sequence is 14 residues long. The germline V gene has CDR1 GTSNPN and CDR2 SVGIG (reference sequence). The CDR3 sequence: CAWSPGTPPNEQYF. CDR3 nucleotide sequence: TGTGCCTGGAGTCCCGGGACACCACCTAACGAGCAGTACTTC.

This clonotype was counted ten times or more. This chain connects TRBV5-1 to TRBJ2-5, with 8 bases that match TRBD2. CDR1 and CDR2 (germline): SGHRS, YFSETQ. The CDR3 sequence is 16 residues long. With V trimmed by 1 base and J by 3 bases, 8 bases remained unmatched. CDR3 in amino acids: CASSLYAGGWEETQYF. The DNA of the CDR3 is TGCGCCAGCAGCTTGTATGCGGGAGGTTGGGAAGAGACCCAGTACTTC.

V usage is TRBV28 and J usage is TRBJ2-5; TRBD1 agrees at 9 bases. V shed 3 bases, J shed 5 bases, and the junction held 19 bases outside the gene matches. Per germline, CDR1 MDHEN and CDR2 SYDVKM. CDR3 length equals 19 residues. In nucleotides, the CDR3 is TGTGCCAGCAGTTTGTCCGCCTGGGACAGGGCGCGGGGTCGGGAGACCCAGTACTTC. Protein product: CASSLSAWDRARGRETQYF.

This clonotype was seen ten or more times. The V and J genes are TRBV12-3 or TRBV12-4 and TRBJ1-4; D call uncertain. V gave up 3 bases and J gave up 4 bases, with 12 bases separating them. This CDR3 contains 15 residues. CDR3 DNA sequence: TGTGCCAGCAGTTTGAGGCCAGCATTTAATGAAAAACTGTTTTTT. The encoded protein is CASSLRPAFNEKLFF.